This TCR beta chain was identified in a study of T cell responses to AZD1222 COVID-19 vaccine. For the study at large: The study pooled second doses at about 4 or about 12 weeks.

Assay used: immunoSEQ multiplex PCR; TCRdb lists only in-frame clones, some missing. The data contain 180,000 or so clones, about 92% of them singletons. This CDR3 is 14 amino acids long. V lost 6 bases and J 4 bases, leaving 12 bases between the germline ends. Germline V lookup: CDR1 KGHSH, CDR2 LQKENI. Regarding the study as a whole: Most donors were white British and more were female, and clonal diversity was possibly underestimated. Recipients of AZD1222 seropositive at baseline numbered only 5 to 7. Increased Spike-specific TCR breadth and depth were observed after two AZD1222 doses.

Points on this clone: Its cognate antigen is unknown.

The origin of this receptor is an adult in good health. Material: peripheral blood, obtained on day 0 of AZD1222 vaccination. V and J are TRBV18 and TRBJ1-4; D is perhaps TRBD1 (5 bases). The CDR3 nucleotides are TGTGCCAGCTCCCGGGGCGCAGATAATGAAAAACTGTTTTTT. This encodes CASSRGADNEKLFF.